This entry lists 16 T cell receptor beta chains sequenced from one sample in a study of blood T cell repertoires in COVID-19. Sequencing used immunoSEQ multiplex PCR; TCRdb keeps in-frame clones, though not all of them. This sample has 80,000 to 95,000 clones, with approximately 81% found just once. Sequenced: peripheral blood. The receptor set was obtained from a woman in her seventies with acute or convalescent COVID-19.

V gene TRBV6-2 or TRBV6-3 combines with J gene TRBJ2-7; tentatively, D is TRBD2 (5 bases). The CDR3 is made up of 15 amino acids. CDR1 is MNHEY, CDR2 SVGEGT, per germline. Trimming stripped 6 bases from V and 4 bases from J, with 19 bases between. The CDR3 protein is CASRYGLSAEYEQYV. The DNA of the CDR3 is TGTGCCAGCAGGTACGGACTTTCTGCCGAGTACGAGCAGTACGTC.

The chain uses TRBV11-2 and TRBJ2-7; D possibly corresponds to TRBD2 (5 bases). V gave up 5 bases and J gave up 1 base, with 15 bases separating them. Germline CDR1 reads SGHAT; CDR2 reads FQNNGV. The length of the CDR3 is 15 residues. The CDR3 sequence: CASSGMGVWSYEQYV. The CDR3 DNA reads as TGTGCCAGCAGCGGCATGGGAGTTTGGTCCTACGAGCAGTACGTC.

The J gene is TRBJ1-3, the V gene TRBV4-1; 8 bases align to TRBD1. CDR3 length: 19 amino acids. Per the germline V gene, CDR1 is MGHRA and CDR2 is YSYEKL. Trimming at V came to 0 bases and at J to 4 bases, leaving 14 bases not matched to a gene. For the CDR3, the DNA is TGCGCCAGCAGCCAAGACCCATCCGGGGGGACAGGATCCGGAAACACCATATATTTT. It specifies CASSQDPSGGTGSGNTIYF.

The DNA for the CDR3 is TGTGCCAGCAGCTTAACAGGGGGAGGCTACACCTTC. Its translation: CASSLTGGGYTF. This chain connects TRBV3-1 (or the pseudogene TRBV3-2) to TRBJ1-2; 8 positions agree with TRBD1. In germline, CDR1 is LGHDT, CDR2 YNNKEL (reference sequence). The CDR3 spans 12 residues. The ends lost 5 bases at V and 8 bases at J; junction bases unmatched: 4.

This chain's CDR3 is CAISDPRQGPNYGYTF. The CDR3 DNA follows: TGTGCCATCAGTGACCCTCGACAGGGCCCTAACTATGGCTACACCTTC. J is TRBJ1-2 and V is TRBV10-3; 7 bases are a match to TRBD1. Germline V gene data show CDR1 as ENHRY and CDR2 as SYGVKD. This CDR3 comprises 16 residues. V shed 3 bases, J shed 0 bases, and the junction held 7 bases outside the gene matches.

Written as DNA, the CDR3 is TGCAGCGCGGTGACAGGGGTGGGGACTGAAGCTTTCTTT. Its translation is CSAVTGVGTEAFF. The chain joins TRBV29-1 to TRBJ1-1, with 8 bases aligning to TRBD1. The V segment lost 7 bases and the J segment 5 bases; nucleotides outside the gene matches: 9. The CDR3 consists of 13 residues. Germline CDR1 is SQVTM and CDR2 is ANQGSEA.

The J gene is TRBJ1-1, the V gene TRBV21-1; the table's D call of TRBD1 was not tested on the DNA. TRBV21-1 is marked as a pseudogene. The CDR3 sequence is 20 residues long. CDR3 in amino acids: CASSKVTWGTGGSMNTEAFF. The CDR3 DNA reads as TGTGCCAGCAGCAAAGTCACCTGGGGGACAGGGGGTAGTATGAACACTGAAGCTTTCTTT.

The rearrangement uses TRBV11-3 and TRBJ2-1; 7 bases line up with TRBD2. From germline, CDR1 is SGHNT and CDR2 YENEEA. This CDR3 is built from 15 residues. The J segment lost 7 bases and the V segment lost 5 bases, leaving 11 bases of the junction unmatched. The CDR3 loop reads CASSDDRLAGNEQFF. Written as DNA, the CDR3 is TGTGCCAGCAGCGACGATCGACTAGCCGGTAATGAGCAGTTCTTC.

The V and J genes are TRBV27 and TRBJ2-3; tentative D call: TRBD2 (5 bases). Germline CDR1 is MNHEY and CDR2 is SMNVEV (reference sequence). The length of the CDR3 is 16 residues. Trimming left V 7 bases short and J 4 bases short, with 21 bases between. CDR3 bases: TGTGCCAGCACCGCAAGGTTCGGGGTTATCGCAGATACGCAGTATTTT. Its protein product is CASTARFGVIADTQYF.

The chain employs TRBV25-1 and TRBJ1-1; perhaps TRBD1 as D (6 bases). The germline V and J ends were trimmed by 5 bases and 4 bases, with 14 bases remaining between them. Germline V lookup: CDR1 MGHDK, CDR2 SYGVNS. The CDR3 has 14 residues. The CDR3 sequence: CASSPQGRGTEAFF. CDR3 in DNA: TGTGCCAGCAGTCCACAGGGACGAGGCACTGAAGCTTTCTTT.

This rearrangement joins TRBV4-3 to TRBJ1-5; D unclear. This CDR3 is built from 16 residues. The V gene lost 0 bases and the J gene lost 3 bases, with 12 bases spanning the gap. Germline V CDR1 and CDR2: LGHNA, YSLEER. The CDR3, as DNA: TGCGCCAGCAGCCAAGAGGTTAGGCGGGACAATCAGCCCCAGCATTTT. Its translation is CASSQEVRRDNQPQHF.

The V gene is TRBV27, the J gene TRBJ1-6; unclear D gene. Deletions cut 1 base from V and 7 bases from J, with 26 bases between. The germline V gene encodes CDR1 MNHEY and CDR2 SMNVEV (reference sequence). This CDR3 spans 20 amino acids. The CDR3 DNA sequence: TGTGCCAGCAGTTTATATAGCCCTATAGGAGGAAGGCTTCAGAATTCACCCCTCCACTTT. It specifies CASSLYSPIGGRLQNSPLHF.

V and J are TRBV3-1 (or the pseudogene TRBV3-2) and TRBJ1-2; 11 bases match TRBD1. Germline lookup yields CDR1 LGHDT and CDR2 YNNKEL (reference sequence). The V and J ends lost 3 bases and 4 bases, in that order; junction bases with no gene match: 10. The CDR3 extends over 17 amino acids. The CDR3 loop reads CASSHFTPGQGGYGYTF. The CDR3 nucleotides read TGTGCCAGCAGCCACTTTACCCCGGGACAGGGGGGCTATGGCTACACCTTC.

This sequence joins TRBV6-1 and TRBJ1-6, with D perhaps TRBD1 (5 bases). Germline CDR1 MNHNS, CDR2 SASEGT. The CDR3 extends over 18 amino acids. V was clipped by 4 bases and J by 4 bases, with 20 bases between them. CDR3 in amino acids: CASSGGIGGYLYNSPLHF. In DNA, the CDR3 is TGTGCCAGCAGTGGCGGAATTGGGGGGTACCTGTATAATTCACCCCTCCACTTT.

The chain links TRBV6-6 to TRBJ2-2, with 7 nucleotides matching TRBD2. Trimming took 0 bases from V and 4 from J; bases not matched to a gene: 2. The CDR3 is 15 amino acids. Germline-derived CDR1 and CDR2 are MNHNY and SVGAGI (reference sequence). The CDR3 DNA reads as TGTGCCAGCAGTTACTCCGGGGGGACCACCGGGGAGCTGTTTTTT. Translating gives CASSYSGGTTGELFF.

The CDR3 DNA reads TGTGCCACCGCGGCGGAGGGTGCTCGCACAGATACGCAGTATTTT. The encoded protein is CATAAEGARTDTQYF. The chain combines TRBV24-1 with TRBJ2-3, with D possibly being TRBD2 (6 bases). Germline values: CDR1 KGHDR, CDR2 SFDVKD. V gave up 9 bases and J gave up 1 base, with 16 bases separating them. The CDR3 is made up of 15 amino acids.